The clone carrying this TCR beta chain was detected ten times or more. No antigen is known for it. The data were taken from a study of T-cell reconstitution after alpha-beta-depleted transplantation in children. The study's findings and limits: One year post-transplant, T-cell counts and diversity were largely derived from T cells produced anew. The origin of high day-60 TCRbeta diversity in some patients lay in surviving recipient T cells and thymic progenitors.

A TCRbeta library incorporating unique molecular identifiers was prepared. Each CDR3 protein is one row after TCRdb ran MiXCR on the PCR reads. The sample lists tens of thousands of distinct CDR3 sequences; over 4.5% were seen once. CDR3 length: 15 amino acids. V usage is TRBV21-1 and J usage is TRBJ2-7; TRBD1 is the table's D call and was not checked against the DNA. TRBV21-1 is deemed a pseudogene. This sequence originates from a boy younger than two who had a stem cell transplant for acute myeloid leukemia, so the T cells may come from the graft donor. Source: PBMCs, mostly from graft donor cells, taken 180 days after TCRalphabeta/CD19-depleted stem cell transplant. In DNA form, the CDR3 reads TGTGCCAGCAGCAAAAATCCGAGGGGGCTATACGAGCAGTACGTC. Amino acid sequence: CASSKNPRGLYEQYV.